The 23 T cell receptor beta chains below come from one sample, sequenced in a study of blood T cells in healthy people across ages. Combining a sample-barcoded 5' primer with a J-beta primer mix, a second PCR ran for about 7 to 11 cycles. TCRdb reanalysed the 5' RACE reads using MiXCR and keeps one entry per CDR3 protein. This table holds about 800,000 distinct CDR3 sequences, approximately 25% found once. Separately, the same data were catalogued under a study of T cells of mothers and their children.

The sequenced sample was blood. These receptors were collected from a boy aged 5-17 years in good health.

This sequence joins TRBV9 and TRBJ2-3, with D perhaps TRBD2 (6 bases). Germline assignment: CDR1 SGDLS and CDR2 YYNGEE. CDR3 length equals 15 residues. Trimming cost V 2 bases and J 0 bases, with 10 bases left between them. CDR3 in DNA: TGTGCCAGCAGCGTCGGCGGGGCGAGCACAGATACGCAGTATTTT. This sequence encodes CASSVGGASTDTQYF.

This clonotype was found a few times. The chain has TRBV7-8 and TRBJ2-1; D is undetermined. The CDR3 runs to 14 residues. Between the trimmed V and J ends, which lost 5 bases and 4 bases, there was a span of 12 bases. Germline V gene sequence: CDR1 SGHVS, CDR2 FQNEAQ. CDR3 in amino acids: CASSPPTQYNEQFF. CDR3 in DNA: TGTGCCAGCAGCCCACCTACACAATACAATGAGCAGTTCTTC.

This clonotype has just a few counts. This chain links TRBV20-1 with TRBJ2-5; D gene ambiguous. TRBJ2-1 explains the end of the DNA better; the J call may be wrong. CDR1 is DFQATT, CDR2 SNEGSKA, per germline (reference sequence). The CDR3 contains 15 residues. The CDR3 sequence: CSARAAGLTYNEQFF. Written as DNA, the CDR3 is TGCAGTGCTAGGGCAGCCGGCTTAACCTACAATGAGCAGTTCTTC.

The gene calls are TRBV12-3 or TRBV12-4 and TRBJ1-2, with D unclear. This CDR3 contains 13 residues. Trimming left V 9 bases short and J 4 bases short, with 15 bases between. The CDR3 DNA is TGTGCCAGTTCCCCCAGAGTTTTCTATGGCTACACCTTC. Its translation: CASSPRVFYGYTF.

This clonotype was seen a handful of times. Here the CDR3 DNA reads TGTGCCAGCAGTGACTCTCCCGACTCACGCTCCTACAATGAGCAGTTCTTC. Translation gives CASSDSPDSRSYNEQFF. J is TRBJ2-1 and V is TRBV6-4; D not certain. CDR3 length: 17 amino acids. Germline V lookup: CDR1 MRHNA, CDR2 SNTAGT. The V gene lost 0 bases and the J gene lost 0 bases, with 12 bases spanning the gap.

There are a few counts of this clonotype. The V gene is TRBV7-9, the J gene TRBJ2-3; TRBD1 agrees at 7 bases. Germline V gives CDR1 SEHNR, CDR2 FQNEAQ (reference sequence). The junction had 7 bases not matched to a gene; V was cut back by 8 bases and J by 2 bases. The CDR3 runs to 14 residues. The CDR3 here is CASSQGQFTDTQYF. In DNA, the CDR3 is TGTGCCAGCTCCCAGGGACAGTTCACAGATACGCAGTATTTT. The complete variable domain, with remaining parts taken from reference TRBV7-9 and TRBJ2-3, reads DTGVSQNPRHKITKRGQNVTFRCDPISEHNRLYWYRQTLGQGPEFLTYFQNEAQLEKSRLLSDRFSAERPKGSFSTLEIQRTEQGDSAMYLCASSQGQFTDTQYFGPGTRLTVL.

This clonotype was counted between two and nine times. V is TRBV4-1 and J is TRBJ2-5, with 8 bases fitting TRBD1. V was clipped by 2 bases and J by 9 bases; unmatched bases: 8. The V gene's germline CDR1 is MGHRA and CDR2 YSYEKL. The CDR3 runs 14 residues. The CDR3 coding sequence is TGCGCCAGCAGCCAACAGGGGACAGGCGAGCCCCAGTACTTC. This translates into CASSQQGTGEPQYF.

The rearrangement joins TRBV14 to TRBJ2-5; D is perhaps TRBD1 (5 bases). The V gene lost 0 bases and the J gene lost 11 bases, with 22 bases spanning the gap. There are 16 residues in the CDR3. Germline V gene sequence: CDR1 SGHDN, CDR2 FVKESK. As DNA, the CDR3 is TGTGCCAGCAGCCAAGAACTGCAGGGTTGGTTGGGTGAGCAGTACTTC. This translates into CASSQELQGWLGEQYF.

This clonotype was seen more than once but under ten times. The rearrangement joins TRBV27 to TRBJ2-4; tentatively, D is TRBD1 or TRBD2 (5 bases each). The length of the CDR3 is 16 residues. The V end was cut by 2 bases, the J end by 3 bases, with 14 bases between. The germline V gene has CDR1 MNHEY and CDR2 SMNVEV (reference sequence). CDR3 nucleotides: TGTGCCAGCAGTTTACCGTACGAGGGGTTCAAAAACATTCAGTACTTC. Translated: CASSLPYEGFKNIQYF.

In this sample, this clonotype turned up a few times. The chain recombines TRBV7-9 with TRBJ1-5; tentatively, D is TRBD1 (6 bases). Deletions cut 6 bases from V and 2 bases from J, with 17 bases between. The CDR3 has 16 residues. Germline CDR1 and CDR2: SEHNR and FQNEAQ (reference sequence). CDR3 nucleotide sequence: TGTGCCAGCAGTAACGGACAGCTGTCGGGCAATCAGCCCCAGCATTTT. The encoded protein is CASSNGQLSGNQPQHF.

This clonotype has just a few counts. As DNA, the CDR3 is TGCAGTGCTAAAGTGGGGGGCAACTCCTACGAGCAGTACTTC. Residues: CSAKVGGNSYEQYF. V is TRBV20-1 and J is TRBJ2-5; D tentatively fits TRBD1 or TRBD2 (6 bases each). The J call may not be correct, given that the DNA end is closer to TRBJ2-7. Germline lookup yields CDR1 DFQATT and CDR2 SNEGSKA (reference sequence). The CDR3 is 14 residues long.

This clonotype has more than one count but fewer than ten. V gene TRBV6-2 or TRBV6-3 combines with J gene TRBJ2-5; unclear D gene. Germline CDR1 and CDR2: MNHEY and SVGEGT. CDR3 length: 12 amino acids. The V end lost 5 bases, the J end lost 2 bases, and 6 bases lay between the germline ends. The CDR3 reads CASSNTQETQYF. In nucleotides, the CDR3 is TGTGCCAGCAGTAACACTCAAGAGACCCAGTACTTC.

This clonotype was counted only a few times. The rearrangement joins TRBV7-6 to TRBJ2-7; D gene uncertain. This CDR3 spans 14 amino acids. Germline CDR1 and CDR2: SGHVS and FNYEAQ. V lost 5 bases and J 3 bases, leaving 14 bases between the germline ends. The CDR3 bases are TGTGCCAGCAGCATAGACCCTACGGGCTACGAGCAGTACTTC. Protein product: CASSIDPTGYEQYF.

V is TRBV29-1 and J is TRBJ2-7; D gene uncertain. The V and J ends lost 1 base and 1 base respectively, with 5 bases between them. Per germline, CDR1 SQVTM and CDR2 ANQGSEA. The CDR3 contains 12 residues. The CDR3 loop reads CSVEASSYEQYF. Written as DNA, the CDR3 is TGCAGCGTTGAAGCCTCTTCCTACGAGCAGTACTTC.

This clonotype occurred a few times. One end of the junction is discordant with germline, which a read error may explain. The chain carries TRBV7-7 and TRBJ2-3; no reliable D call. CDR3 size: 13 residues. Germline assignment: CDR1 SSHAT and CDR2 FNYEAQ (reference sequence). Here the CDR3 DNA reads TGTGCTAGCAGCTTAGAGGCCCTGGGTACGCAGTATTTT. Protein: CASSLEALGTQYF.

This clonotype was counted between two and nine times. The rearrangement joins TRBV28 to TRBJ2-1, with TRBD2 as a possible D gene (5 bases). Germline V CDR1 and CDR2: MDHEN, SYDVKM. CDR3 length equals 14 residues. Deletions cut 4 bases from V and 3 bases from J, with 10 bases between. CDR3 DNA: TGTGCCAGCAGTTATCCGGGGAGCTACAATGAGCAGTTCTTC. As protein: CASSYPGSYNEQFF.

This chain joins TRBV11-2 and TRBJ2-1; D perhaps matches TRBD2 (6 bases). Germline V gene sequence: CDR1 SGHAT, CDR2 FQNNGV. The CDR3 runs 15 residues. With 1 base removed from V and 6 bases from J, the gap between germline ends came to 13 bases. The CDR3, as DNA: TGTGCCAGCAGCTTAGGGGTCTCGGGAGCCAATGAGCAGTTCTTC. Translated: CASSLGVSGANEQFF.

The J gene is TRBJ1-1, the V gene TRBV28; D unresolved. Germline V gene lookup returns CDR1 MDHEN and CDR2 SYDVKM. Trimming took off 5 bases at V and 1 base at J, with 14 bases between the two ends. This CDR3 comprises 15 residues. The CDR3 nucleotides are TGTGCCAGCAGTATCCCCGCGGTTGGGAACACTGAAGCTTTCTTT. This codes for CASSIPAVGNTEAFF.

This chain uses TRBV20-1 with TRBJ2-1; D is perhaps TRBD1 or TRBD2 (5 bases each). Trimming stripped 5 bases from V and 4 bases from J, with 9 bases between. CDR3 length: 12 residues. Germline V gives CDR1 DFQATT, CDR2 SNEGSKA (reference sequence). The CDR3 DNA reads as TGCAGTGCTTGGGGGACGTACAATGAGCAGTTCTTC. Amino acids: CSAWGTYNEQFF.

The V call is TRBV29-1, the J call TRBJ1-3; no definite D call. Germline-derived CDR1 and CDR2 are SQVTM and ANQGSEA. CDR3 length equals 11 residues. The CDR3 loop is CTGMSGNTIYF. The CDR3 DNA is TGCACTGGTATGTCTGGAAACACCATATATTTT. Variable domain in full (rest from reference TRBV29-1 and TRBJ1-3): SAVISQKPSRDICQRGTSLTIQCQVDSQVTMMFWYRQQPGQSLTLIATANQGSEATYESGFVIDKFPISRPNLTFSTLTVSNMSPEDSSIYLCTGMSGNTIYFGEGSWLTVV.

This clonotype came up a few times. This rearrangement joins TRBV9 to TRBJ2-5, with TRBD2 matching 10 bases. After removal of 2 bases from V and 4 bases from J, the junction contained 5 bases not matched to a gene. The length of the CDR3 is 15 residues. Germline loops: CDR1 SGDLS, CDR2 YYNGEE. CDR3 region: CASSVGLAGAETQYF. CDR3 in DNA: TGTGCCAGCAGCGTGGGGCTAGCGGGAGCAGAGACCCAGTACTTC.

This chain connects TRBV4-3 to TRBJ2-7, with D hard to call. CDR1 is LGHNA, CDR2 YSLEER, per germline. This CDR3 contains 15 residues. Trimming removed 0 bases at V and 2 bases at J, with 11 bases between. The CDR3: CASSQDRKGPYEQYF. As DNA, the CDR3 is TGCGCCAGCAGCCAAGATAGAAAGGGCCCCTACGAGCAGTACTTC.

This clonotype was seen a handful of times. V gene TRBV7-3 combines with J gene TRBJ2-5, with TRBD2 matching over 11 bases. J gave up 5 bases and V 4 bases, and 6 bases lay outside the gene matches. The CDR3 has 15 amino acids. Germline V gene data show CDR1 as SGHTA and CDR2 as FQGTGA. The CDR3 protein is CASSSSSGGVETQYF. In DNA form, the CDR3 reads TGTGCCAGCAGCTCTAGTAGCGGGGGGGTCGAGACCCAGTACTTC.